This record looks at one T cell receptor (beta chain) sequence and its context. CDR3 length: 14 residues. The germline CDR1 and CDR2 sequences are SEHNR and FQNEAQ (reference sequence). V lost 3 bases and J 0 bases, leaving 8 bases between the germline ends. This entry belongs to a study of T cells after somatic rescue of genetic block. Profiling relied on immunoSEQ multiplex PCR, and the TCRdb table lists in-frame clones only, not all of them. Of about 120,000 clones listed, about nine tenths are singletons. Sequencing was done on a sample of peripheral blood mononuclear cells (PBMCs). The chain combines TRBV7-9 with TRBJ2-5; D is possibly TRBD1 (6 bases). The sequence was obtained from a woman under 30. The CDR3 DNA reads as TGTGCCAGCAGCTTCGGACAGTACCAAGAGACCCAGTACTTC. Amino acids: CASSFGQYQETQYF.